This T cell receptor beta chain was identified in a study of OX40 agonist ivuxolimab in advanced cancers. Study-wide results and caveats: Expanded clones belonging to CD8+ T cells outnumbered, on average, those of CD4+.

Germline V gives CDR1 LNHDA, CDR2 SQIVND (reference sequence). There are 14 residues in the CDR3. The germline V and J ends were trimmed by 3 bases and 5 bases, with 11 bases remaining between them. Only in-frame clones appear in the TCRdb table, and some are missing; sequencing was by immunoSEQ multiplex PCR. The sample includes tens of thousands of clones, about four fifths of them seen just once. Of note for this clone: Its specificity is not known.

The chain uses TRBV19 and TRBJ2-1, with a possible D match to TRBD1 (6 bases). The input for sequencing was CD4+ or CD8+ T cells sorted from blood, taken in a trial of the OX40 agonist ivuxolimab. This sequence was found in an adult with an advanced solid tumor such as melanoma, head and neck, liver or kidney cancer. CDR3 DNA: TGTGCCAGTAGTATGAGGGGGTCCCACAATGAGCAGTTCTTC. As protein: CASSMRGSHNEQFF.